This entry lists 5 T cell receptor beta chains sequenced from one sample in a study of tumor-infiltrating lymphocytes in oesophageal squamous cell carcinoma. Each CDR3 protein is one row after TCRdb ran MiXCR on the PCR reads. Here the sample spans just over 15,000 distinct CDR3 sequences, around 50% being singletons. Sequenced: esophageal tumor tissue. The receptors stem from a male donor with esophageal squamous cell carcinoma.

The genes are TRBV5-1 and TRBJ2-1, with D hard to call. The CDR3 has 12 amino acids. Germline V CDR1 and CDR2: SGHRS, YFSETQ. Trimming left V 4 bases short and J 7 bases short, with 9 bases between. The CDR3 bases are TGCGCCAGCAGCAGCTTCGCAAATGAGCAGTTCTTC. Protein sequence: CASSSFANEQFF.

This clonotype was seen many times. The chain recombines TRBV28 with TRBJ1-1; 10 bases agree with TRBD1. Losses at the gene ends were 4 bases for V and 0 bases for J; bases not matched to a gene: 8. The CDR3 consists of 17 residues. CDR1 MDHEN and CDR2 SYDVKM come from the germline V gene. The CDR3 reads CASSSTRTGGMNTEAFF. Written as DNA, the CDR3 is TGTGCCAGCAGTTCTACCCGGACAGGGGGAATGAACACTGAAGCTTTCTTT.

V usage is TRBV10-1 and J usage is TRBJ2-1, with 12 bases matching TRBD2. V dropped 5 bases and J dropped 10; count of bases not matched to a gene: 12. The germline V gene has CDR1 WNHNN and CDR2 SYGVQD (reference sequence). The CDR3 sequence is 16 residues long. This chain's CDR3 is CASSPIATSGSWEQFF. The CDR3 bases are TGCGCCAGCAGTCCCATCGCGACTAGCGGGAGCTGGGAGCAGTTCTTC.

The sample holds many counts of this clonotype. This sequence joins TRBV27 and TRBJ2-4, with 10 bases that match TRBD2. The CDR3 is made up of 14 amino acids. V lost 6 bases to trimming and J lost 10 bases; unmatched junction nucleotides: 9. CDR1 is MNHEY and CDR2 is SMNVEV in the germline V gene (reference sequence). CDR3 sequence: CASSTAGGPGIQYF. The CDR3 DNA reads TGTGCCAGCAGCACAGCGGGAGGGCCAGGAATTCAGTACTTC.

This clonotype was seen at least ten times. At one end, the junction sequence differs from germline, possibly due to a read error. The CDR3 region is CASSRGSGDTYEQYF. CDR3 bases: TGCGCCAGCAGCCGAGGTTCAGGGGACACCTACGAGCAGTACTTC. V and J are TRBV5-4 and TRBJ2-7; D might be TRBD1 (6 bases). The germline CDR1 and CDR2 sequences are SGHNT and YYREEE (reference sequence). This CDR3 contains 15 residues.